This is a list of T cell receptor beta chains from one sample in a study of T-cell memory formation after mild COVID-19. One entry per CDR3 protein results from TCRdb running MiXCR on the 5' RACE reads. The repertoire holds 250,000 to 300,000 distinct CDR3 sequences, with approximately 8.4% as singletons. Sample: PBMCs or a T cell subset sorted from them (not recorded which). The receptors originated from a man in his late teens or twenties who had mild COVID-19 (a few samples of this study predate the infection). Cell type and time point are not known. The CDR3 runs from the conserved cysteine through the conserved F or W. The D gene is left open where the match is weak. The size entry is marked missing in some rows and otherwise reads once, few, many or a size class.

V	J	size	D	DNA	CDR3
TRBV29-1	TRBJ1-1	few	-	TGCAGCGTTGACCGCGGTTGGGGTATGAACACTGAAGCTTTCTTT	CSVDRGWGMNTEAFF
TRBV14	TRBJ1-1	-	TRBD1	TGTGCCACCCAGACAGGGTGGAACACTGAAGCTTTCTTT	CATQTGWNTEAFF
TRBV9	TRBJ2-7	few	TRBD2	TGTGCCAGCAGCCTACATAGCGGGGGGCTCTACGAGCAGTACTTC	CASSLHSGGLYEQYF
TRBV2	TRBJ1-5	-	-	TGTGCCAGCAGTGGAGGACGTAATAATCAGCCCCAGCATTTT	CASSGGRNNQPQHF
TRBV27	TRBJ1-2	-	-	TGTGCCAGCAGTTTATCGTATGATGAGTGGGGGGGCTATGGCTACACCTTC	CASSLSYDEWGGYGYTF
TRBV5-6	TRBJ2-7	-	-	TGTGCCAGCAGCCTCCCAGCGGGCGGCGAGCAGTACTTC	CASSLPAGGEQYF
TRBV7-6	TRBJ2-5	many	TRBD1	TGTGCCAGCAGCTCAGGGTTGACAGGGAGTAGGGAGACCCAGTACTTC	CASSSGLTGSRETQYF
TRBV4-1	TRBJ2-3	few	TRBD2	TGCGCCAGCAGCCAAGATGTGCGGGGGGATACGCAGTATTTT	CASSQDVRGDTQYF
TRBV15	TRBJ1-1	few	-	TGTGCCACCAGCACGGGCCAGGGTAACACTGAAGCTTTCTTT	CATSTGQGNTEAFF
TRBV20-1	TRBJ2-5	-	-	TGCAGTGCTCCCCGGGCGGGGCGGAATACGTTCCAAGAGACCCAGTACTTC	CSAPRAGRNTFQETQYF